One sample yielded the 4 T cell receptor beta chains listed below, sequenced in a study of T cell responses to AZD1222 COVID-19 vaccine. The protocol was immunoSEQ multiplex PCR, while the TCRdb copy is restricted to in-frame clones and leaves out a portion. Of about 55,000 clones in the sample, 70% to 90% were seen once. This material consisted of peripheral blood, taken on day 0 of AZD1222 vaccination. Receptors originate from an adult in good health.

CDR3 protein: CASSDRGLNTGELFF. The CDR3 nucleotides read TGTGCCAGCAGTGACAGGGGGCTTAACACCGGGGAGCTGTTTTTT. The rearrangement joins TRBV2 to TRBJ2-2; 8 positions match TRBD1. Germline loops: CDR1 SNHLY, CDR2 FYNNEI. The CDR3 spans 15 residues. V dropped 3 bases and J dropped 2; count of bases not matched to a gene: 2.

The genes are TRBV27 and TRBJ2-7; 9 bases agree with TRBD2. Germline V gene sequence: CDR1 MNHEY, CDR2 SMNVEV (reference sequence). J was trimmed by 3 bases and V by 6 bases; bases with no gene match: 3. The CDR3 totals 13 residues. This CDR3 is CASRTSGGYEQYF. The CDR3 DNA reads TGTGCCAGCAGGACTAGCGGAGGCTACGAGCAGTACTTC.

The V gene is TRBV11-2, the J gene TRBJ2-5, with 14 bases matching TRBD2. The J segment lost 4 bases and the V segment lost 6 bases, leaving 13 bases of the junction unmatched. There are 18 residues in the CDR3. Germline V gives CDR1 SGHAT, CDR2 FQNNGV. DNA of the CDR3: TGTGCCAGCAGACCAATAAAGGGACTAGCGGGAGTACTAGAGACCCAGTACTTC. This codes for CASRPIKGLAGVLETQYF. Full variable domain (outside the CDR3, taken from reference TRBV11-2 and TRBJ2-5): EAGVAQSPRYKIIEKRQSVAFWCNPISGHATLYWYQQILGQGPKLLIQFQNNGVVDDSQLPKDRFSAERLKGVDSTLKIQPAKLEDSAVYLCASRPIKGLAGVLETQYFGPGTRLLVL.

The DNA of the CDR3 is TGTGCCAGCAGTTATACGACAGGGGGGAATGAAAAACTGTTTTTT. Translating it yields CASSYTTGGNEKLFF. V usage is TRBV28 and J usage is TRBJ1-4; 9 bases match TRBD1. V trimming: 4 bases; J trimming: 5 bases; junction bases outside the gene matches: 5. There are 15 residues in the CDR3. The germline V gene encodes CDR1 MDHEN and CDR2 SYDVKM.